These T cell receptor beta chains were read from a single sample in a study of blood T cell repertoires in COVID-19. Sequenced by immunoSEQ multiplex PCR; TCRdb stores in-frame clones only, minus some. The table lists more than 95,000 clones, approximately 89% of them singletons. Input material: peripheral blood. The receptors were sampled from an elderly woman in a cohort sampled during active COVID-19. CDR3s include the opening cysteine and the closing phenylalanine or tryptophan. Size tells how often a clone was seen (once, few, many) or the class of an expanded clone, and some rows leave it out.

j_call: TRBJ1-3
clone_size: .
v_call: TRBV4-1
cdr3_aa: CASSQQQGYSGNTIYF

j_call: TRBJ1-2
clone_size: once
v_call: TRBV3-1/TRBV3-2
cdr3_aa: CASSQGQYYGYTF

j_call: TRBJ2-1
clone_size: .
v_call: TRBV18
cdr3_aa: CASSPRAGSGYNEQFF

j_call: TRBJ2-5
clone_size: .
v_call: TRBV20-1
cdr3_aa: CSASSVSSGFQETQYF

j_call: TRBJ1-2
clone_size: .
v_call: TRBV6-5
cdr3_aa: CASRTSGSNYGYTF

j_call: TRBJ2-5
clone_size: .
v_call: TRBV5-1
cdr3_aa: CASSLGQGRETQYF

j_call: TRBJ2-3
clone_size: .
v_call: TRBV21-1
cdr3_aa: CAILAGGSTDTQYF

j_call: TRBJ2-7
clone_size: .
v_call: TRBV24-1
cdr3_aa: CATSDPRLGGQYF

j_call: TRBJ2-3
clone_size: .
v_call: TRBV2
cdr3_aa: CAIPPGQGATDTQYF

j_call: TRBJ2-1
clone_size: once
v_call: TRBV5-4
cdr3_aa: CASSSKGGKFEQFF

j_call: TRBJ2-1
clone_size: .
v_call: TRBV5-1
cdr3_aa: CASSGGTSNEQFF

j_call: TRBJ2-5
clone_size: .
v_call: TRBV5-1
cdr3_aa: CASSSLDGGWFHETQYF

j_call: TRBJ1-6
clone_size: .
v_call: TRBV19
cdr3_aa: CASRGQGSSPLHF

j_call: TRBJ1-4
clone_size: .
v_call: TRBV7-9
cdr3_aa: CASSSREKLFF

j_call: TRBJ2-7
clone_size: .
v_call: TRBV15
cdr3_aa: CATSRDRGREQYF

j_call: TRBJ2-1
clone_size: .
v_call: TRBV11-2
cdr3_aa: CASSLEILQGANEQFF

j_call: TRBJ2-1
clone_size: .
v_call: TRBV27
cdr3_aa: CASSLRTGDYNEQFF

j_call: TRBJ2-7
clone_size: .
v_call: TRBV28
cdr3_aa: CASSSSYYEQYF

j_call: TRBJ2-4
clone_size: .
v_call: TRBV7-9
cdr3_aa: CASSQGGGLAKNIQYF

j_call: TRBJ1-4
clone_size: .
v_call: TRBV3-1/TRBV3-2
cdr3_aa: CASTLTRRRDEKLFF

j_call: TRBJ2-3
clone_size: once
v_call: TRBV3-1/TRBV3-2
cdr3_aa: CASRSLTRGTDTQYF

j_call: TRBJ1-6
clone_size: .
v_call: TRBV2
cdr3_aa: CASSFQGEGNSPLHF

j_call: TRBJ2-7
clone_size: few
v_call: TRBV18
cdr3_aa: CASSPSDSQLGEQYF

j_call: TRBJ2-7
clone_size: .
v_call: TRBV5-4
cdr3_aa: CASSLDRNSYEQYF

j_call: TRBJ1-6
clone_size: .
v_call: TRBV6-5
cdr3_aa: CASSLAEAPLHF

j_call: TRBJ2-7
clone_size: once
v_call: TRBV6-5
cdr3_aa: CASRDNYEQYF